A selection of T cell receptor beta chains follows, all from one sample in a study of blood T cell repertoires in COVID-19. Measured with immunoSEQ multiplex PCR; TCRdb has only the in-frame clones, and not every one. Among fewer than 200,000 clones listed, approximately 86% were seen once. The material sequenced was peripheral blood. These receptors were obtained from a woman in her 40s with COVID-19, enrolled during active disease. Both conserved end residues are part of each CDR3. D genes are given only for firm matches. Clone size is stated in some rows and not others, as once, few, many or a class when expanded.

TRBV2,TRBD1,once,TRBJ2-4,TGTGCCAGCAGGGGACAGGGGGTAGCCAAAAACATTCAGTACTTC,CASRGQGVAKNIQYF
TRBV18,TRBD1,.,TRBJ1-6,TGTGCCAGCTCACCAGGACAGGGGGGAAATTCACCCCTCCACTTT,CASSPGQGGNSPLHF
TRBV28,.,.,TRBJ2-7,TGTGCCAGCACCATAGGGGGACCGCCCTACGAGCAGTACTTC,CASTIGGPPYEQYF
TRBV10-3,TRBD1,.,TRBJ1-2,TGTGCCATCAGGCCCGGACAGGACCCCTATGGCTACACCTTC,CAIRPGQDPYGYTF
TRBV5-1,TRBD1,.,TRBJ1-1,TGCGCCAGCAGCTTTACAGGGGACACTGAAGCTTTCTTT,CASSFTGDTEAFF
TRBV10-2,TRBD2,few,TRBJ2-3,TGCGCCAGCCGAGCGGGAGCAGATACGCAGTATTTT,CASRAGADTQYF
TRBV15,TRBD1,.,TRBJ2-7,TGTGCCACCAGCAGTGCACGGACAGGGGGCTACGAGCAGTACTTC,CATSSARTGGYEQYF
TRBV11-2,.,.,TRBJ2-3,TGTGCCAGCAGCTTGTGGGGGGGCCCAGATACGCAGTATTTT,CASSLWGGPDTQYF
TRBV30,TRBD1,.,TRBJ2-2,TGTGCCTGGAGTGCGGGACAGACGAACACCGGGGAGCTGTTTTTT,CAWSAGQTNTGELFF
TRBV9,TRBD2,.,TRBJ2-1,TGTGCCAGCAGCGTTACGGGAGGGTATACCTACAATGAGCAGTTCTTC,CASSVTGGYTYNEQFF
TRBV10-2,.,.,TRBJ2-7,TGCGCCAGCAGTGAGTCTGGGGGGTCCTACGAGCAGTACTTC,CASSESGGSYEQYF
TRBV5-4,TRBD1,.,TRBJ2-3,TGTGCCGTCCGTAAACCGGGACAGAGCACAGATACGCAGTATTTT,CAVRKPGQSTDTQYF
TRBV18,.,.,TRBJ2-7,TGTGCCAGCTCGTCACAGGCGGGGTACGAGCAGTACTTC,CASSSQAGYEQYF
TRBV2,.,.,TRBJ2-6,TGTGCCAGACAGGTCCCCCCTGGGGCCAACGTCCTGACTTTC,CARQVPPGANVLTF
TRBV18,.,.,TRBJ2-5,TGTGCCAGCTCAACGGGACTGAGAGAGACCCAGTACTTC,CASSTGLRETQYF
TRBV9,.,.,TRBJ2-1,TGTGCCAGCAGCGTAGTTTCGGGGTCCTACAATGAGCAGTTCTTC,CASSVVSGSYNEQFF
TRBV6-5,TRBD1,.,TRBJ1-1,TGTGCCAGCACCAGGGACAGCCTGAACACTGAAGCTTTCTTT,CASTRDSLNTEAFF